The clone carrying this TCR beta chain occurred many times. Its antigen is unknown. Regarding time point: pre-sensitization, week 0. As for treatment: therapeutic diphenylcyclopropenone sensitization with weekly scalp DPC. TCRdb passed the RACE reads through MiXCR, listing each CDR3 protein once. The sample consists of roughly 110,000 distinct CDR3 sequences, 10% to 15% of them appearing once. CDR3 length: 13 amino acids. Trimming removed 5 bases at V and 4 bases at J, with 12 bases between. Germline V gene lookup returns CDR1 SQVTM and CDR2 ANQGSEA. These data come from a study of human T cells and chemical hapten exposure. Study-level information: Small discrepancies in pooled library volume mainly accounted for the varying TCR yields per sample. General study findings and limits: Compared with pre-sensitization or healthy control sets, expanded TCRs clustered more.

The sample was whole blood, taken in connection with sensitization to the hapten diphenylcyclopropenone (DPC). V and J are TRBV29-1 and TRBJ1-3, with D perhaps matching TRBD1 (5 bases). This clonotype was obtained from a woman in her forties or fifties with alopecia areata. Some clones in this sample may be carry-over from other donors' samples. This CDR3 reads CSVLQVSGNTIYF. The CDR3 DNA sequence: TGCAGCGTTCTACAGGTCTCCGGAAACACCATATATTTT.